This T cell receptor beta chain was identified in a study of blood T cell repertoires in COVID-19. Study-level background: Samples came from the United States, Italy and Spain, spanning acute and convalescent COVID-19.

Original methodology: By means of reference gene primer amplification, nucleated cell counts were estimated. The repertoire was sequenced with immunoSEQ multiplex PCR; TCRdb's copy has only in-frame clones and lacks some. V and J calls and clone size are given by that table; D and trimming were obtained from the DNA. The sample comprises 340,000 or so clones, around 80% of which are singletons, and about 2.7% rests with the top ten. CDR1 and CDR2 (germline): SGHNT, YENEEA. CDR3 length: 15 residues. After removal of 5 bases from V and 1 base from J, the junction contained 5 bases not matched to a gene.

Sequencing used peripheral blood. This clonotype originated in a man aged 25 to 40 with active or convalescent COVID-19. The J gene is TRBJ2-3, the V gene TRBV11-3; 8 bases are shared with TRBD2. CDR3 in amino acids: CASSLGGAGTDTQYF. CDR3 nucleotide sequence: TGTGCCAGCAGCCTCGGGGGGGCTGGCACAGATACGCAGTATTTT. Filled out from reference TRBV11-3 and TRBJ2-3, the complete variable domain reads EAGVVQSPRYKIIEKKQPVAFWCNPISGHNTLYWYLQNLGQGPELLIRYENEEAVDDSQLPKDRFSAERLKGVDSTLKIQPAELGDSAVYLCASSLGGAGTDTQYFGPGTRLTVL.